This TCR beta chain was recorded in a study of cytomegalovirus exposure and HLA in healthy donors. Study results and limitations: As a later analysis showed, a missense DCLRE1C variant was linked to trimming of TCR beta V- and J-genes. Presence/absence analyses rested on an assumption that sequencing depth was roughly uniform across donors. Specificity for CMV antigens was confirmed in vitro for a few of the CMV-associated chains.

PCR amplification relied on 60 Vbeta primers (plus 13 Jbeta primers). Authors' methods: Some 11 million shared chains were among the about 80 million unique TCR beta chains that a later analysis counted. TCRdb's copy holds only in-frame clones and misses some; the assay was immunoSEQ multiplex PCR. That table furnishes V, J and clone size, whereas the DNA furnished D and trimming. Recorded here are 34,000 or so clones; the top ten clones represent 1.5% to 2%. With respect to this clone: Its specificity is unknown.

The CDR3 is 16 residues long. Germline CDR1 MDHEN, CDR2 SYDVKM. V lost 3 bases, J lost 2 bases, and 14 bases lay in between. Sequences were obtained from PBMCs. The receptor's source is a woman between 40 and 50 years old in good health and CMV-seropositive. The gene calls are TRBV28 and TRBJ1-3; tentatively, D is TRBD1 (5 bases). The CDR3 region has the DNA TGTGCCAGCAGTTTCACGGCCAGGGCGACTGGAAACACCATATATTTT. Its protein product is CASSFTARATGNTIYF.